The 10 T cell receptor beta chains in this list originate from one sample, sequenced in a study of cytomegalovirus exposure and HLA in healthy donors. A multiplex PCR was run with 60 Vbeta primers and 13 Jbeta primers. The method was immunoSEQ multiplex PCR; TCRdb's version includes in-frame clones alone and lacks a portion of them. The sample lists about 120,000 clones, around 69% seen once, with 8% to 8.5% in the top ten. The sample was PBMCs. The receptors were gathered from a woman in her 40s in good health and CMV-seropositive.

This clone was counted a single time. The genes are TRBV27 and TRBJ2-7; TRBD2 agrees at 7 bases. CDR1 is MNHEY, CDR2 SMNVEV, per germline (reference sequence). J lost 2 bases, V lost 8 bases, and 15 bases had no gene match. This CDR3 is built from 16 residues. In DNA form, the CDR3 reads TGTGCCAGCCGTGTTATCGCCGGGACTACAGCCTACGAGCAGTACTTC. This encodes CASRVIAGTTAYEQYF.

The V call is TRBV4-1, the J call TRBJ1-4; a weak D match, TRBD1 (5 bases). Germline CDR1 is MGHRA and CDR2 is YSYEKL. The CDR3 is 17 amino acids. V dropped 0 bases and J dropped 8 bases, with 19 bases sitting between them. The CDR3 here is CASSQEGGGGAGEKLFF. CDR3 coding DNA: TGCGCCAGCAGCCAAGAAGGAGGTGGAGGGGCGGGGGAAAAACTGTTTTTT.

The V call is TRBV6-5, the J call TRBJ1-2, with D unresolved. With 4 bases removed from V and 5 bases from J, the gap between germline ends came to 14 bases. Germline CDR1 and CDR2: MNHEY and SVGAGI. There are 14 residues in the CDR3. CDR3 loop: CASSSLGERYGYTF. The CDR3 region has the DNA TGTGCCAGCAGTTCCCTTGGGGAGAGGTATGGCTACACCTTC.

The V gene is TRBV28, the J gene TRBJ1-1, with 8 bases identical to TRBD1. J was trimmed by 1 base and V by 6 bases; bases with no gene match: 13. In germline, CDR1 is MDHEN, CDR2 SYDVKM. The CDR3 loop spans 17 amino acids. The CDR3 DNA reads TGTGCCAGCAGCCCCCCGACAGGGGTAATGGGGAACACTGAAGCTTTCTTT. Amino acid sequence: CASSPPTGVMGNTEAFF.

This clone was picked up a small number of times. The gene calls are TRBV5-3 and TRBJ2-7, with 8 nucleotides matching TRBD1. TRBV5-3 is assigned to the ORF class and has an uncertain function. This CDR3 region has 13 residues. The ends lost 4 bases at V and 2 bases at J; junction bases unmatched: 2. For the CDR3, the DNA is TGTGCCAGAAGCGGGGGACAGGCCTACGAGCAGTACTTC. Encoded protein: CARSGGQAYEQYF.

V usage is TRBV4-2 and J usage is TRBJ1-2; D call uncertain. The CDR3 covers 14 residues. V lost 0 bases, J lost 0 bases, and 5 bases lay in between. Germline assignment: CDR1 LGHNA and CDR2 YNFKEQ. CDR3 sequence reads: CASSQDLANYGYTF. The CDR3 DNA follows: TGTGCCAGCAGCCAAGATCTAGCTAACTATGGCTACACCTTC.

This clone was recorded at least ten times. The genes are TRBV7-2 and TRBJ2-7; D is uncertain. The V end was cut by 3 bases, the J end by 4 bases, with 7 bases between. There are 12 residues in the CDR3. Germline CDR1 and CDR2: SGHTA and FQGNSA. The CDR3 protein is CASSFVGYEQYF. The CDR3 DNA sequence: TGTGCCAGCAGCTTTGTCGGTTACGAGCAGTACTTC.

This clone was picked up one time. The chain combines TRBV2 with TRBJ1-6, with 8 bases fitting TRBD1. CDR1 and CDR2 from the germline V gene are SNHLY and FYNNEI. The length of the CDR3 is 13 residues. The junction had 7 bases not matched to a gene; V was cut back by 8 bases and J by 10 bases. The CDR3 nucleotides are TGTGCCAGCCTGGGACAGGTTGAGTCACCCCTCCACTTT. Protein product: CASLGQVESPLHF.

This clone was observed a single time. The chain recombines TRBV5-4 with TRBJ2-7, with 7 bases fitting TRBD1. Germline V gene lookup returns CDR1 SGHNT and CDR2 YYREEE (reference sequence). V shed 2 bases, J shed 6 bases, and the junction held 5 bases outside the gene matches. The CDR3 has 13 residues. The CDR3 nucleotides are TGTGCCAGCAGCTTAGACAGGGCGGGCGAGCAGTACTTC. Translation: CASSLDRAGEQYF.

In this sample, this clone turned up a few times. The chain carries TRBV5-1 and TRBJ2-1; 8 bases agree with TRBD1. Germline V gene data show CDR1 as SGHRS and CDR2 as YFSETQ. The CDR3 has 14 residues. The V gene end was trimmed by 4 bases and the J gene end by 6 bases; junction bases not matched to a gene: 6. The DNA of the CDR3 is TGCGCCAGCAGCGGACAGGGTAATGGCAATGAGCAGTTCTTC. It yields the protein CASSGQGNGNEQFF.